This T cell receptor (beta chain) is drawn from a study of T cell changes during pregnancy in multiple sclerosis. Profiled with immunoSEQ multiplex PCR; TCRdb holds only in-frame clones, not every one. The sample has some 74,000 clones, more than 90% seen once. Germline CDR1 is SEHNR and CDR2 is FQNEAQ (reference sequence). V was shortened by 5 bases and J by 2 bases, with 10 bases between the two germline ends. The CDR3 contains 13 residues. The gene calls are TRBV7-9 and TRBJ2-7, with D hard to call. This sample comprised peripheral blood, obtained after pregnancy. This sequence originates from a female donor in good health, enrolled as a control in a pregnancy study. As DNA, the CDR3 is TGTGCCAGCAGCCCGACTGAAGCCTACGAGCAGTACTTC. Translating gives CASSPTEAYEQYF. Full variable domain (rest looked up from reference TRBV7-9 and TRBJ2-7): DTGVSQNPRHKITKRGQNVTFRCDPISEHNRLYWYRQTLGQGPEFLTYFQNEAQLEKSRLLSDRFSAERPKGSFSTLEIQRTEQGDSAMYLCASSPTEAYEQYFGPGTRLTVT.